The 21 T cell receptor beta chains below all came from one sample that was sequenced in a study of cytomegalovirus exposure and HLA in healthy donors. It was with 60 Vbeta and 13 Jbeta primers that the PCR ran. This table comes from immunoSEQ multiplex PCR, and its TCRdb copy is limited to in-frame clones, with some not included. The data contain approximately 140,000 clones, 79% of them seen just once; the ten biggest clones take up 6.3%. Sequencing input: PBMCs. The receptors here all came from a man aged 50 to 59 in good health and CMV-seropositive.

This chain joins TRBV19 and TRBJ1-2, with 9 positions matching TRBD1. Trimming at V came to 0 bases and at J to 2 bases, leaving 4 bases not matched to a gene. This CDR3 is built from 16 residues. Germline CDR1 reads LNHDA; CDR2 reads SQIVND (reference sequence). This chain's CDR3 is CASSIETGQGNYGYTF. The CDR3 coding sequence is TGTGCCAGTAGTATAGAGACCGGACAGGGGAACTATGGCTACACCTTC.

The chain has TRBV9 and TRBJ2-3, with TRBD2 identical over 8 bases. J gave up 4 bases and V 4 bases, and 8 bases lay outside the gene matches. Germline V lookup: CDR1 SGDLS, CDR2 YYNGEE. This CDR3 has 15 amino acids. The CDR3 DNA sequence: TGTGCCAGCAGCTTCCGGACTAGCCAGGCAGATACGCAGTATTTT. As protein: CASSFRTSQADTQYF.

V usage is TRBV28 and J usage is TRBJ2-7; D may be TRBD1 (6 bases). The germline CDR1 and CDR2 sequences are MDHEN and SYDVKM. The germline V and J ends were trimmed by 2 bases and 3 bases, with 11 bases remaining between them. This CDR3 region has 14 residues. The CDR3 reads CASSLGTGFYEQYF. CDR3 bases: TGTGCCAGCAGTTTAGGTACAGGGTTCTACGAGCAGTACTTC.

CDR3 DNA: TGTGCCAGCAGCAAAATTAGCCCATTCGCAGATACGCAGTATTTT. This encodes CASSKISPFADTQYF. The V and J genes are TRBV21-1 and TRBJ2-3; the table names TRBD2, a call not compared with the DNA. TRBV21-1 is a pseudogene segment. The CDR3 has 15 amino acids.

The chain links TRBV6-1 to TRBJ1-1; D gene uncertain. Per germline, CDR1 MNHNS and CDR2 SASEGT. The CDR3 covers 15 residues. Between the trimmed V and J ends, which lost 2 bases and 5 bases, there was a span of 15 bases. CDR3 amino acids: CASSEYSVGVTEAFF. The CDR3 coding sequence is TGTGCCAGCAGTGAATATAGTGTCGGAGTGACTGAAGCTTTCTTT.

V and J are TRBV4-3 and TRBJ2-7; 8 bases align to TRBD2. The germline CDR1 and CDR2 sequences are LGHNA and YSLEER. The CDR3 extends over 16 amino acids. With 0 bases clipped from V and 3 bases from J, the junction kept 7 bases outside the gene matches. The chain's CDR3 is CASSQDWRGVRYEQYF. CDR3 bases: TGCGCCAGCAGCCAAGATTGGCGGGGGGTACGCTACGAGCAGTACTTC.

The chain employs TRBV5-1 and TRBJ1-2; 7 positions match TRBD1. The V gene end was trimmed by 1 base and the J gene end by 4 bases; junction bases not matched to a gene: 7. Per the germline V gene, CDR1 is SGHRS and CDR2 is YFSETQ. CDR3 size: 15 residues. The CDR3 reads CASSLRGQSSYGYTF. The DNA for the CDR3 is TGCGCCAGCAGCTTGAGGGGACAGAGCAGCTATGGCTACACCTTC.

This chain joins TRBV5-1 and TRBJ1-4, with 9 positions matching TRBD1. CDR1 and CDR2 (germline): SGHRS, YFSETQ. J was trimmed by 14 bases and V by 0 bases; bases with no gene match: 2. This CDR3 comprises 12 residues. The CDR3 is CASSLGTGDLFF. Here the CDR3 DNA reads TGCGCCAGCAGCTTGGGGACAGGGGACCTGTTTTTT. Drawing the rest from reference TRBV5-1 and TRBJ1-4, the complete variable domain is KAGVTQTPRYLIKTRGQQVTLSCSPISGHRSVSWYQQTPGQGLQFLFEYFSETQRNKGNFPGRFSGRQFSNSRSEMNVSTLELGDSALYLCASSLGTGDLFFGSGTQLSVL.

The J gene is TRBJ2-1, the V gene TRBV28; D remains ambiguous. Per germline, CDR1 MDHEN and CDR2 SYDVKM. V was trimmed by 4 bases and J by 8 bases, leaving 9 bases between them. CDR3 length equals 12 residues. The CDR3 DNA reads TGTGCCAGCAGTTCGGGTGGCGATGAGCAGTTCTTC. Amino acid sequence: CASSSGGDEQFF.

This sequence joins TRBV7-9 and TRBJ2-3; TRBD2 matches 8 bases. Looked up from germline, CDR1 is SEHNR and CDR2 is FQNEAQ (reference sequence). With 4 bases clipped from V and 5 bases from J, the junction kept 14 bases outside the gene matches. The CDR3 contains 17 residues. Here the CDR3 DNA reads TGTGCCAGCAGCTCTCCTGCCGGGACTAGTTTTAGAGATACGCAGTATTTT. Translated, it gives CASSSPAGTSFRDTQYF.

V and J are TRBV28 and TRBJ2-3, with TRBD2 matching 11 bases. Germline CDR1 and CDR2: MDHEN and SYDVKM. CDR3 size: 15 residues. Trimming took 7 bases from V and 6 from J; bases not matched to a gene: 9. CDR3 nucleotides: TGTGCCAGCAATGAGGTAGCGGGAGGGTCGGATACGCAGTATTTT. Translation: CASNEVAGGSDTQYF.

V is TRBV18 and J is TRBJ1-1, with 7 bases matching TRBD1. The CDR3 is 15 amino acids. The V and J ends lost 3 bases and 5 bases, in that order; junction bases with no gene match: 9. Germline values: CDR1 KGHSH, CDR2 LQKENI. This CDR3 is CASSPQANRGTEAFF. The CDR3 bases are TGTGCCAGCTCACCGCAAGCCAACAGGGGAACTGAAGCTTTCTTT. Drawing the rest from reference TRBV18 and TRBJ1-1, the complete variable domain is NAGVMQNPRHLVRRRGQEARLRCSPMKGHSHVYWYRQLPEEGLKFMVYLQKENIIDESGMPKERFSAEFPKEGPSILRIQQVVRGDSAAYFCASSPQANRGTEAFFGQGTRLTVV.

V gene TRBV11-2 combines with J gene TRBJ2-1, with TRBD2 identical over 7 bases. CDR1 and CDR2 (germline): SGHAT, FQNNGV. The CDR3 loop spans 15 amino acids. Unmatched junction bases numbered 4, after V lost 1 base and J lost 4 bases. The CDR3 protein is CASSLGEGLYNEQFF. In DNA, the CDR3 is TGTGCCAGCAGCTTAGGGGAGGGCCTGTACAATGAGCAGTTCTTC. Supplemented by reference TRBV11-2 and TRBJ2-1, the full variable domain reads EAGVAQSPRYKIIEKRQSVAFWCNPISGHATLYWYQQILGQGPKLLIQFQNNGVVDDSQLPKDRFSAERLKGVDSTLKIQPAKLEDSAVYLCASSLGEGLYNEQFFGPGTRLTVL.

This chain links TRBV4-1 with TRBJ2-6; TRBD2 is a possible D gene (6 bases). The ends were cut back, 8 bases at V and 1 base at J, with 18 bases in the middle. The CDR3 loop spans 17 amino acids. The germline gives CDR1 MGHRA, CDR2 YSYEKL. Here the CDR3 reads CASGEAREVSGANVLTF. CDR3 coding DNA: TGCGCCAGCGGAGAGGCCAGGGAGGTATCTGGGGCCAACGTCCTGACTTTC.

J is TRBJ2-1 and V is TRBV7-3, with TRBD2 matching 12 bases. J gave up 7 bases and V 5 bases, and 9 bases lay outside the gene matches. The CDR3 length is 16 residues. The germline gives CDR1 SGHTA, CDR2 FQGTGA. CDR3: CASSPGLAGWGNEQFF. The CDR3, as DNA: TGTGCCAGCAGCCCCGGACTAGCGGGATGGGGGAATGAGCAGTTCTTC.

This sequence joins TRBV18 and TRBJ1-1; D is uncertain. This CDR3 is built from 15 residues. CDR1 KGHSH and CDR2 LQKENI come from the germline V gene. Between the trimmed V and J ends, which lost 2 bases and 3 bases, there was a span of 13 bases. The DNA of the CDR3 is TGTGCCAGCTCACCAGGAGTACCCCGGGACACTGAAGCTTTCTTT. Translated: CASSPGVPRDTEAFF.

The chain links TRBV27 to TRBJ2-3; 10 bases are shared with TRBD2. The CDR3 runs to 16 residues. Germline V lookup: CDR1 MNHEY, CDR2 SMNVEV (reference sequence). V was pared by 6 bases and J by 3 bases, with 9 bases of the junction left unmatched. CDR3 sequence: CASSNRASGSTDTQYF. CDR3 DNA sequence: TGTGCCAGCAGCAATCGGGCTAGCGGGAGTACAGATACGCAGTATTTT.

The V gene is TRBV27, the J gene TRBJ1-1; D call uncertain. Trimming cost V 0 bases and J 4 bases, with 9 bases left between them. CDR1 and CDR2 (germline): MNHEY, SMNVEV (reference sequence). The CDR3 spans 14 residues. The CDR3 DNA is TGTGCCAGCAGTTTATCCACAGTGCCCACTGAAGCTTTCTTT. Translating it yields CASSLSTVPTEAFF.

The CDR3 reads CASSERLAGGPSWNEQFF. In DNA, the CDR3 is TGTGCCAGCAGTGAACGACTAGCGGGAGGGCCGTCGTGGAATGAGCAGTTCTTC. The rearrangement uses TRBV2 and TRBJ2-1; TRBD2 agrees at 14 bases. With 2 bases clipped from V and 7 bases from J, the junction kept 10 bases outside the gene matches. The CDR3 has 18 residues. Germline values: CDR1 SNHLY, CDR2 FYNNEI.

The V call is TRBV10-3, the J call TRBJ1-1; TRBD1 is a possible D gene (5 bases). The V gene's germline CDR1 is ENHRY and CDR2 SYGVKD. V dropped 3 bases and J dropped 4 bases, with 15 bases sitting between them. The CDR3 loop spans 15 amino acids. In nucleotides, the CDR3 is TGTGCCATCAGTGAACAGATGAACCAGGGCACTGAAGCTTTCTTT. Translation: CAISEQMNQGTEAFF.

CDR3: CATGQGTGELFF. CDR3 DNA: TGTGCCACCGGACAGGGGACCGGGGAGCTGTTTTTT. V and J are TRBV10-3 and TRBJ2-2; 9 bases map to TRBD1. CDR1 and CDR2 from the germline V gene are ENHRY and SYGVKD. V shed 10 bases and J 5 bases; nucleotides not matched to a gene: 2. This CDR3 is built from 12 residues.